This TCR beta chain was observed in a study of cytomegalovirus exposure and HLA in healthy donors. Study-level points and caveats: A later analysis found most CMV-associated TCR beta chains apparently HLA-restricted. Sequencing depth roughly uniform across donors was assumed in presence/absence analyses.

V shed 4 bases and J shed 1 base, with 13 bases lying between them. The CDR3 spans 16 residues. CDR1 is SGHVS and CDR2 is FQNEAQ in the germline V gene. With 60 Vbeta and 13 Jbeta primers, the PCR was carried out. The data were produced by immunoSEQ multiplex PCR, yet TCRdb's version contains in-frame clones alone and is incomplete. Of 140,000 to 150,000 clones listed, about four fifths are singletons. A remark on this clone: Its antigen is unidentified.

V and J are TRBV7-8 and TRBJ2-2; D uncertain. The sequencing input was PBMCs. The receptor's source is a middle-aged woman in good health and CMV-seropositive. The CDR3 nucleotides are TGTGCCAGCAGCTCCCCGACCAGGATGAACACCGGGGAGCTGTTTTTT. Protein product: CASSSPTRMNTGELFF.